Each of the 9 T cell receptor beta chains below was sequenced from the same sample in a study of CD8 T cell repertoires and HIV-1 epitope variants. Here immunoSEQ multiplex PCR was the method, and the copy in TCRdb shows in-frame clones only, minus some. Of 6,000 to 8,000 clones listed, roughly 65% are singletons. The antigens of these receptors remain unknown. The sample comprised cultured CD8+ T cells derived from PBMCs. These receptors all come from a male donor with HIV.

The chain recombines TRBV28 with TRBJ2-7, with unresolved D. V was shortened by 1 base and J by 0 bases, with 10 bases between the two germline ends. Germline CDR1 is MDHEN and CDR2 is SYDVKM. The CDR3 spans 15 residues. CDR3 loop: CASSLFAETSYEQYF. The CDR3 DNA reads as TGTGCCAGCAGTTTATTTGCGGAAACCTCCTACGAGCAGTACTTC.

The CDR3 is CASSLRAGGGNEQFF. DNA of the CDR3: TGCGCCAGCAGCTTGCGAGCGGGGGGAGGTAATGAGCAGTTCTTC. The rearrangement links TRBV5-1 to TRBJ2-1; 9 nucleotides line up with TRBD2. CDR1 and CDR2 from the germline V gene are SGHRS and YFSETQ. The trim removed 1 base at V and 7 bases at J, leaving 6 bases unmatched. This CDR3 has 15 residues.

This clone is medium-sized in the sample. This chain links TRBV7-2 with TRBJ1-5; D gene uncertain. Germline V gene data show CDR1 as SGHTA and CDR2 as FQGNSA. V lost 4 bases and J 0 bases, leaving 10 bases between the germline ends. The CDR3 contains 15 residues. This CDR3 is CASSSEGYSNQPQHF. The CDR3 DNA follows: TGTGCCAGCAGCTCGGAGGGCTATAGCAATCAGCCCCAGCATTTT.

The table lists this clone with a few counts. The chain is built from TRBV4-1 and TRBJ1-2, with 10 bases fitting TRBD1. Germline assignment: CDR1 MGHRA and CDR2 YSYEKL. This CDR3 is 15 amino acids long. J was trimmed by 4 bases and V by 0 bases; bases with no gene match: 2. The CDR3 here is CASSQDRTGGYGYTF. The CDR3 DNA is TGCGCCAGCAGCCAAGATCGGACAGGGGGCTATGGCTACACCTTC.

This clone was counted a few times. The chain employs TRBV6-1 and TRBJ2-2, with D possibly being TRBD1 or TRBD2 (5 bases each). Trimming left V 10 bases short and J 0 bases short, with 15 bases between. In germline, CDR1 is MNHNS, CDR2 SASEGT. The CDR3 is 15 residues long. The CDR3 reads CAIEADTSNTGELFF. CDR3 nucleotide sequence: TGTGCCATCGAAGCGGACACTTCGAACACCGGGGAGCTGTTTTTT.

The V and J genes are TRBV2 and TRBJ2-1; the match to TRBD2 covers 7 bases. The length of the CDR3 is 16 residues. The trim removed 4 bases at V and 5 bases at J, leaving 11 bases unmatched. Germline-derived CDR1 and CDR2 are SNHLY and FYNNEI. CDR3 DNA sequence: TGTGCCAGCAGTGTTGGCGGGGGAGGACTAAACAATGAGCAGTTCTTC. It codes for CASSVGGGGLNNEQFF.

This sequence joins TRBV7-6 and TRBJ1-6; D is uncertain. The CDR3 is 16 residues long. Germline values: CDR1 SGHVS, CDR2 FNYEAQ. V lost 5 bases, J lost 6 bases, and 17 bases lay in between. CDR3 residues: CASSPGIPGSNSPLHF. The CDR3 DNA follows: TGTGCCAGCAGCCCCGGAATCCCTGGGAGTAATTCACCCCTCCACTTT.

This clone was seen only a few times. The chain carries TRBV6-5 and TRBJ1-2, with D tentatively TRBD1 (5 bases). Per the germline V gene, CDR1 is MNHEY and CDR2 is SVGAGI. Trimming took off 7 bases at V and 8 bases at J, with 17 bases between the two ends. This CDR3 is built from 13 residues. CDR3 nucleotide sequence: TGTGCCAGCACCCAGGGACTCTGGGCGGGCTACACCTTC. Translated, it gives CASTQGLWAGYTF.

The chain carries TRBV28 and TRBJ2-5, with a possible D match to TRBD1 (5 bases). CDR1 is MDHEN and CDR2 is SYDVKM in the germline V gene. V dropped 5 bases and J dropped 2 bases, with 9 bases sitting between them. The CDR3 extends over 13 amino acids. CDR3 in DNA: TGTGCCAGCAGTCCCGACAGTCAAGAGACCCAGTACTTC. Its translation: CASSPDSQETQYF.